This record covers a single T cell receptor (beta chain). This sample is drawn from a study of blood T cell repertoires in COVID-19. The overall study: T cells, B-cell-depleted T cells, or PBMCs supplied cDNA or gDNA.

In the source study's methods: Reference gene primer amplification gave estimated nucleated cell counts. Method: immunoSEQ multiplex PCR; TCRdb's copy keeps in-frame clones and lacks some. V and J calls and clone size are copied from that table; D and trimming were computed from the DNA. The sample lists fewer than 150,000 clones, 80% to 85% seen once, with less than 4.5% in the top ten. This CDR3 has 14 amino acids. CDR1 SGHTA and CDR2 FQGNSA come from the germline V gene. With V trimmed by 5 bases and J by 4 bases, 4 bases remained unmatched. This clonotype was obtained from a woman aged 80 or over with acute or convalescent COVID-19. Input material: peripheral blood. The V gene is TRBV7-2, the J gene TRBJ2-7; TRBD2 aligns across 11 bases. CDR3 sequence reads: CASSAGTSGYEQYF. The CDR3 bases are TGTGCCAGCAGCGCAGGGACTAGCGGTTACGAGCAGTACTTC.